The 16 T cell receptor beta chains reported below all come from one sample, sequenced in a study of tumor and adjacent non-tumor tissue in lung cancer. Three rounds of nested PCR, following a modified ARM-PCR protocol, produced the TCRbeta library. Via MiXCR, TCRdb re-called the multiplex PCR reads, giving one row per CDR3 protein. The profile shows about 60,000 distinct CDR3 sequences, roughly 57% of them singletons. This sample's RNA came from whole unsorted tissue. Distant lung tissue was collected more than 3 cm away from the tumor edge. The sequenced sample consisted of distant non-tumor lung tissue. The origin of the receptors is a man aged 65 to 79 with non-small cell lung cancer.

Of note for this clonotype: It may be a read error: a sequence one base away is much more abundant. The V gene is TRBV21-1, the J gene TRBJ2-1. TRBV21-1 has pseudogene status. This CDR3 has 17 amino acids. CDR3 residues: CASSKVTRSYSYNEQFF. In DNA, the CDR3 is TGTGCCAGCAGCAAAGTGACGAGGAGTTATTCCTACAATGAGCAGTTCTTC.

This clonotype was counted only a few times. The genes are TRBV7-9 and TRBJ1-1, with D unresolved. The CDR3 totals 14 residues. V was trimmed by 5 bases and J by 1 base, leaving 11 bases between them. Germline values: CDR1 SEHNR, CDR2 FQNEAQ (reference sequence). The CDR3 DNA reads as TGTGCCAGCAGCCCCAGCGGGGAGAACACTGAAGCTTTCTTT. Translation: CASSPSGENTEAFF.

There are a few counts of this clonotype. With a much larger clone just one base away, this may be a read error. The J gene is TRBJ2-5, the V gene TRBV29-1, with D possibly being TRBD1 (5 bases). CDR1 is SQVTM and CDR2 is ANQGSEA in the germline V gene. The CDR3 contains 12 residues. The CDR3 loop is CGLWWGSETQYF. In DNA form, the CDR3 reads TGCGGTCTTTGGTGGGGCTCGGAGACCCAGTACTTC.

Regarding this clonotype: The germline gene is not matched at one end of the junction; a read error may be the cause. The V and J genes are TRBV11-2 and TRBJ2-7; D is ambiguous. CDR1 is SGHAT and CDR2 is FQNNGV in the germline V gene. The CDR3 extends over 14 amino acids. CDR3 sequence reads: CASNLEVRNHEQYF. In nucleotides, the CDR3 is TGTGCCAGCAACTTAGAGGTTCGAAACCACGAGCAGTACTTC.

Comments on this clonotype: A read error may explain this, as a much larger clone is one base away. The chain joins TRBV5-6 to TRBJ2-3; D might be TRBD2 (6 bases). The V and J ends lost 2 bases and 0 bases respectively, with 16 bases between them. Germline CDR1 is SGHDT and CDR2 is YYEEEE. This CDR3 region has 17 residues. CDR3 in DNA: TGTGCCAGCAGCTTCCTGATCCGGAGGGGCAGCACAGATACGCAGTATTTT. Encoded protein: CASSFLIRRGSTDTQYF.

The rearrangement uses TRBV6-1 and TRBJ2-1; no reliable D call. The V end was cut by 10 bases, the J end by 6 bases, with 13 bases between. Germline V gene lookup returns CDR1 MNHNS and CDR2 SASEGT. The CDR3 has 12 residues. CDR3 sequence reads: CANTTYFNEQFF. The CDR3 bases are TGTGCCAACACTACGTACTTCAATGAGCAGTTCTTC.

A word on this clonotype: Germline is not matched at one junction end, which may reflect a read error. The chain carries TRBV10-3 and TRBJ2-3; 12 nucleotides line up with TRBD2. The CDR3 has 15 residues. Germline loops: CDR1 ENHRY, CDR2 SYGVKD. CDR3 region: CTINLAGGHGDTQYF. Written as DNA, the CDR3 is TGTACCATCAACCTAGCGGGGGGGCATGGCGATACGCAGTATTTT.

The CDR3 coding sequence is TGTGCCAGCAGCGCCGGGACAGGATACGAGCAGTACTTC. Translated, it gives CASSAGTGYEQYF. V is TRBV9 and J is TRBJ2-7, with 8 bases fitting TRBD1. The junction had 3 bases not matched to a gene; V was cut back by 3 bases and J by 4 bases. CDR3 size: 13 residues. CDR1 is SGDLS, CDR2 YYNGEE, per germline.

This clonotype has at least ten counts. The V call is TRBV30, the J call TRBJ1-1, with D possibly matching TRBD1 (5 bases). Germline values: CDR1 GTSNPN, CDR2 SVGIG (reference sequence). CDR3 length equals 12 residues. V shed 3 bases and J shed 2 bases, with 7 bases lying between them. CDR3 sequence: CAWSRTNTEAFF. The DNA of the CDR3 is TGTGCCTGGAGCAGGACAAACACTGAAGCTTTCTTT.

This clonotype turned up a few times. A much bigger clone sits one base away, suggesting this may be a read error. The chain recombines TRBV12-3 or TRBV12-4 with TRBJ2-2; D remains unclear. The CDR3 consists of 12 residues. Trimming stripped 2 bases from V and 9 bases from J, with 7 bases between. CDR3 sequence: CASSLISRELFF. The CDR3 nucleotides read TGTGCCAGCAGTTTAATATCCCGGGAGCTGTTTTTT.

Worth noting for this clonotype: One junction end disagrees with the germline gene, perhaps due to a read error. The CDR3 nucleotides are TGTGCCAGCAGCCATCCCTCACTGGGACCTGGGGGCCCTGGTACGCAGTGTTTT. Translation: CASSHPSLGPGGPGTQCF. The J gene is TRBJ2-3, the V gene TRBV4-2; D is possibly TRBD1 (6 bases). Germline CDR1 and CDR2: LGHNA and YNFKEQ. The CDR3 loop spans 18 amino acids.

With regard to this clonotype: A read error may be the cause here, since a much bigger clone is one base away. V and J are TRBV6-6 and TRBJ1-5; 9 bases are shared with TRBD1. This CDR3 contains 15 residues. Germline V gives CDR1 MNHNY, CDR2 SVGAGI (reference sequence). The CDR3 protein is CASSRTGVSNQPQQF. CDR3 nucleotides: TGTGCCAGCAGTCGGACAGGGGTTAGCAATCAGCCCCAGCAATTT.

The chain combines TRBV12-3 or TRBV12-4 with TRBJ2-5; D is possibly TRBD2 (5 bases). The CDR3 is 14 amino acids. Trimming cost V 9 bases and J 5 bases, with 19 bases left between them. CDR3: CARSQRGYGETQYF. CDR3 sequence (DNA): TGTGCCAGGAGCCAACGGGGTTACGGGGAGACCCAGTACTTC.

Note on this clonotype: Compared with germline, one end of the junction differs, possibly owing to a read error. The chain combines TRBV6-2 or TRBV6-3 with TRBJ2-5, with D perhaps matching TRBD2 (6 bases). Germline CDR1 and CDR2: MNHEY and SVGEGT. The CDR3 runs to 14 residues. The CDR3 DNA sequence: TGTGTCAGCAGTTTCGCGGGACTTAGGGAGATCCAGTACTTC. Residues: CVSSFAGLREIQYF.

Concerning this clonotype: This may be a read error, as it is one base from a much larger clone. The chain has TRBV10-3 and TRBJ2-4; the D gene could be TRBD1 or TRBD2 (5 bases each). The CDR3 runs 17 residues. From germline, CDR1 is ENHRY and CDR2 SYGVKD. Here the CDR3 DNA reads TGTGCCATCAGCGGGCCCCCTGAGGGGCTAGCCAACAACATTCAGTACTTC. Encoded protein: CAISGPPEGLANNIQYF.

This clonotype was detected only once. An end of the junction differs from the germline gene, which may be a read error. This chain connects TRBV6-5 to TRBJ2-2; 9 bases map to TRBD1. The CDR3 is 17 amino acids. Germline values: CDR1 MNHEY, CDR2 SVGAGI. The CDR3 here is CASRFSGTGMYAGELSF. CDR3 nucleotides: TGTGCCAGCAGATTTTCCGGGACAGGGATGTATGCCGGGGAGCTTTCTTTT.